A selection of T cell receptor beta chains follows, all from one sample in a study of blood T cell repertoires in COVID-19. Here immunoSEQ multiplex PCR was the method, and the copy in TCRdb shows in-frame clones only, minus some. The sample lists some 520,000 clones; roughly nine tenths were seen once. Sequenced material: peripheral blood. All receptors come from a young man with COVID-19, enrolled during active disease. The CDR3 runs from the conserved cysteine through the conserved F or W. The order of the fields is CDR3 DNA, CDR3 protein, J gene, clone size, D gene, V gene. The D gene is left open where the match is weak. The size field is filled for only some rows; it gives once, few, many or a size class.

TGTGCCAGCAGCTTTAGGGGCCAACAAGAGACCCAGTACTTC	CASSFRGQQETQYF	TRBJ2-5	.	.	TRBV11-3
TGTGCCAGCAGTTACGATGGCGGGAGCTCCTACAATGAGCAGTTCTTC	CASSYDGGSSYNEQFF	TRBJ2-1	.	TRBD2	TRBV6-5
TGTGCCAGTTTTCGGACAGGGAGAAGCTACGAGCAGTACTTC	CASFRTGRSYEQYF	TRBJ2-7	.	TRBD1	TRBV2
TGTGCCAGCTCCCAACTACCCAATGAGCAGTTCTTC	CASSQLPNEQFF	TRBJ2-1	.	.	TRBV18
TGCGCCAGCAGTGAAGCGATCCTGAACACCGGGGAGCTGTTTTTT	CASSEAILNTGELFF	TRBJ2-2	few	.	TRBV10-1
TGCAGCGTTGAAATTCCCGGACAGCTCACTGAAGCTTTCTTT	CSVEIPGQLTEAFF	TRBJ1-1	.	.	TRBV29-1
TGTGCCTCCTCCCGGGGGTGGAATGAAAAACTGTTTTTT	CASSRGWNEKLFF	TRBJ1-4	.	.	TRBV18
TGTGCCAGCAGTGACTCCACGATGAGCAATGAGCAGTTCTTC	CASSDSTMSNEQFF	TRBJ2-1	.	.	TRBV2
TGTGCCAGCAGGGACAGGGGGCTATCTGGAAACACCATATATTTT	CASRDRGLSGNTIYF	TRBJ1-3	.	TRBD1	TRBV2
TGTGCCAGCAGCCAAGATCAGGGAGGCAACGTCCTGACTTTC	CASSQDQGGNVLTF	TRBJ2-6	.	.	TRBV14
TGCGCCAGCAGCCAAGAGTTCGTAGGACAGGGTCCCCGGGGAAGTGGCTACACCTTC	CASSQEFVGQGPRGSGYTF	TRBJ1-2	.	TRBD1	TRBV4-1
TGCAGTGCTAGTACAGGGGACTACGAGCAGTACTTC	CSASTGDYEQYF	TRBJ2-7	.	TRBD1	TRBV20-1
TGCGCCAGCAGCGCAACTTTAAACACCGGGGAGCTGTTTTTT	CASSATLNTGELFF	TRBJ2-2	.	.	TRBV5-1
TGCGCCAGCAGCTCTTTAGCGGGAGCGCCCGGGGAGCTGTTTTTT	CASSSLAGAPGELFF	TRBJ2-2	once	TRBD2	TRBV5-1
TGCGCCAGCGCGAGGGAGTATGGGAGCAATCAGCCCCAGCATTTT	CASAREYGSNQPQHF	TRBJ1-5	once	.	TRBV5-1
TGTGCCAGTAAAATGGACAGGGGATTTTCCGATGAGCAGTTCTTC	CASKMDRGFSDEQFF	TRBJ2-1	.	TRBD1	TRBV19
TGCAGCGTCCTTCCGGACACCGGGGAGCTGTTTTTT	CSVLPDTGELFF	TRBJ2-2	.	.	TRBV29-1
TGTGCCAGCAGCTTAGGCACAGGACGGTATCGTGGCTACACCTTC	CASSLGTGRYRGYTF	TRBJ1-2	.	.	TRBV7-2
TGTGCCAGCAGCCAAGACTTAGCGGGGGCCAACGTCCTGACTTTC	CASSQDLAGANVLTF	TRBJ2-6	.	.	TRBV27
TGCGCCAGCAGCTCCGGACTAGCAGTTGAGACCCAGTACTTC	CASSSGLAVETQYF	TRBJ2-5	once	TRBD2	TRBV5-1
TGCAGTGCTAGTCGACAGGGTTTCGAGCAGTACTTC	CSASRQGFEQYF	TRBJ2-7	.	TRBD1	TRBV20-1
TGTGCCAGCAGCTCTACGGGACAAAAAAATCAGGCTTTCTTT	CASSSTGQKNQAFF	TRBJ1-1	once	.	TRBV27
TGTGCCAGCAGCCACGGGGTGACCTACGAGCAGTACTTC	CASSHGVTYEQYF	TRBJ2-7	.	.	TRBV3-1/TRBV3-2
TGTGCCAGCAGTGTCGACAACTCTGGGGCCAACGTCCTGACTTTC	CASSVDNSGANVLTF	TRBJ2-6	.	.	TRBV2
TGTGCCAGCAGGAGGAGCGGGGCTGAAGCTTTCTTT	CASRRSGAEAFF	TRBJ1-1	.	.	TRBV6-5
TGTGCCAGCAGTTCCCCTACGATCCACAGGAACACTGAAGCTTTCTTT	CASSSPTIHRNTEAFF	TRBJ1-1	.	.	TRBV6-6
TGTGCCAGCAGCCCTTTTGGGGGGGGGAGCACCGGGGAGCTGTTTTTT	CASSPFGGGSTGELFF	TRBJ2-2	.	TRBD2	TRBV3-1/TRBV3-2
TGTGCCAGCAGCCCCACAGGGCAAGGGGCCAACGTCCTGACTTTC	CASSPTGQGANVLTF	TRBJ2-6	.	.	TRBV7-9
TGTGCCAGCAGCTTAGCCCTCAGGGGAGCGCAGGGAAGCAATGAGCAGTTCTTC	CASSLALRGAQGSNEQFF	TRBJ2-1	once	.	TRBV11-1
TGCGCCAGCAGCCAAGAGGGGGCAGGTAGCGCCAATGAGCAGTTCTTC	CASSQEGAGSANEQFF	TRBJ2-1	.	.	TRBV4-1
TGTGCCAGCAGCCGCACTAGGGATCTTTACGAGCAGTACTTC	CASSRTRDLYEQYF	TRBJ2-7	once	.	TRBV6-5
TGTGCCAGCAGCTTGTGGGCGATAAATCAGCCCCAGCATTTT	CASSLWAINQPQHF	TRBJ1-5	.	.	TRBV5-6
TGTGCCAGCAGTGAATGGCAGGGAGGTGGGGCTCGTCCCCTCCACTTT	CASSEWQGGGARPLHF	TRBJ1-6	.	.	TRBV6-1
TGTGCCAGCTCACAAACCGGACAGGGCTCTAGTGCCAAAAACATTCAGTACTTC	CASSQTGQGSSAKNIQYF	TRBJ2-4	once	TRBD1	TRBV18
TGTGCCAGCAGCGTTCACCAGGATCTGAGCTCTGGAAACACCATATATTTT	CASSVHQDLSSGNTIYF	TRBJ1-3	.	.	TRBV9
TGTGCCAGCAGTTACCTTAAACTAGATAGTGAGCAGTTCTTC	CASSYLKLDSEQFF	TRBJ2-1	once	.	TRBV6-5
TGTGCCACCAGTGATTTGCATCGTGTAGGGACAGGGGCTTCTAGCACAGATACGCAGTATTTT	CATSDLHRVGTGASSTDTQYF	TRBJ2-3	.	TRBD1	TRBV24-1
TGCGCCAGCAGCTTGAACAGCGAAGCTTTCTTT	CASSLNSEAFF	TRBJ1-1	.	.	TRBV5-1
TGTGCCAGCAGTGAAGGCTACATCCCGGGGGACTATGGCTACACCTTC	CASSEGYIPGDYGYTF	TRBJ1-2	few	.	TRBV6-1
TGTGCCAGCAGCGGACGAGGTTCAGGGGAGACCCAGTACTTC	CASSGRGSGETQYF	TRBJ2-5	.	.	TRBV9
TGTGCCAGCAGTCCCCAGGGTTACGAGCAGTACTTC	CASSPQGYEQYF	TRBJ2-7	.	.	TRBV12-3/TRBV12-4
TGTGCCAGCAGTTGGGGACAGGGAGGAACTGAAGCTTTCTTT	CASSWGQGGTEAFF	TRBJ1-1	.	TRBD1	TRBV6-5
TGTGCCAGCAGTGCCGACAGGATTAATGAAAAACTGTTTTTT	CASSADRINEKLFF	TRBJ1-4	.	.	TRBV2
TGTGCCAGCTCACCACAAGGGACTTACGAGCAGTACTTC	CASSPQGTYEQYF	TRBJ2-7	.	.	TRBV18
TGTGCCAGCAGCCAATCGGTGCAGTACTTC	CASSQSVQYF	TRBJ2-7	.	.	TRBV14
TGTGCCAGCAGTGAGAGGAGAGCAACTAATGAAAAACTGTTTTTT	CASSERRATNEKLFF	TRBJ1-4	.	.	TRBV25-1
TGTGCCAGCAGCCAAGATCAAGGGGGCCCCGCGCCCCAGCATTTT	CASSQDQGGPAPQHF	TRBJ1-5	.	TRBD1	TRBV4-2
TGTGCCAGCAGCTTGGTTGGCCAGGGGGCGCGGAATGAGCAGTTCTTC	CASSLVGQGARNEQFF	TRBJ2-1	.	TRBD1	TRBV5-4
TGCAGCGTTGGGCGTAGCGCGAACACCGGGGAGCTGTTTTTT	CSVGRSANTGELFF	TRBJ2-2	.	.	TRBV29-1
TGCGCCAGCAGCTCACCGGGACTAGCGGGAGGGCCCCACGAGCAGTACTTC	CASSSPGLAGGPHEQYF	TRBJ2-7	once	TRBD2	TRBV5-1
TGCGCCAGCAGTGATTCCGCGTCGGGAGGCAATGAGCAGTTCTTC	CASSDSASGGNEQFF	TRBJ2-1	once	TRBD2	TRBV10-1